This T cell receptor (beta chain) was profiled in a study of CD8+ T cells in alopecia areata listed by TCRdb under 2018. Background for the entire study: Treated patients were enrolled in an open-label pilot trial of oral tofacitinib, 5 to 10 mg twice daily, for moderate-to-severe alopecia areata. Patients stayed on tofacitinib for 6 to 18 months and then had 6 months of follow-up off drug so that delayed response and recurrence could be assessed. In treated patients, disease severity was measured using the SALT score, which gives the percentage of scalp surface area affected. High-throughput TCRbeta sequencing was used to examine T cell clonal expansion in alopecia areata in both the C3H/HeJ mouse model and human patients. Scalp tissue and sorted CD4+ and CD8+ peripheral blood T cells from patchy and totalis/universalis alopecia areata patients and from healthy controls were covered by human TCRbeta sequencing. Biopsies were taken from tofacitinib-treated patients at baseline and again at 4 and 24 weeks into treatment, and several of those patients also had a later scalp biopsy. Scalp clonality was compared among normal scalp (n=4), patchy alopecia areata scalp (n=8), and alopecia totalis/universalis scalp (n=8). RNA was obtained with the PAXgene miRNA kit for fixed scalp, the miRNeasy kit for PBMCs, and the RNeasy kit for mouse skin. Amplification of TCRbeta CDR3 regions was done by immunoSEQ multiplex PCR using 35 Vbeta forward primers and 13 Jbeta reverse primers. What the work shows at the level of the full study, not this receptor alone: During tofacitinib treatment, many expanded lesional clones remained in scalp and blood, and this persistence may partly explain relapse after treatment is stopped. Compared with normal scalp, lesional scalp had higher clonality and more expanded CD8+ clones, particularly in alopecia totalis/universalis, a pattern that suggests antigenic drive. Unlike mouse skin, which is dominated by gammadelta T cells, normal human skin has resident alphabeta T cells that are also sequenced, and this complicates analysis of the scalp TCR repertoire. Because the treated cohort was small and included a single nonresponder, larger studies are needed to assess links between baseline CD8+ expansion and response. Tofacitinib significantly decreased scalp clonality and the number of expanded CD8+ clones among the top 100 scalp clones. Compared with mice, TCR sequences shared between patients were less clear, possibly partly because of HLA diversity across the patient population.

The CDR3 starts with the cysteine, ends with the phenylalanine, and has 13 residues. The DNA shown is the 39-base CDR3, in frame from base 1. CDR1 SEHNR and CDR2 FQNEAQ were looked up in the germline V gene (reference sequence). Cut back by 5 bases and 5 bases, the V and J ends lie 10 bases apart. Turning to this clone: No cognate antigen has been identified for it. No much larger clone exists at a distance of one base, and base qualities are not known.

Libraries came from the immunoSEQ multiplex PCR assay. To provide template for TCR sequencing, every sample had RNA extracted and reverse transcribed into cDNA. SuperScript III was used for first-strand cDNA synthesis, primed with a 2:1 mix of oligo-dT and random hexamers. A synthetic immune receptor repertoire was used to gauge amplification bias, and whatever bias remained was removed computationally. The source study handled its data this way. Raw reads were preprocessed for error removal, and CDR3 was defined according to IMGT conventions as running from the conserved cysteine to phenylalanine. Clonality was calculated as 1 minus Shannon entropy normalized by log2 of the number of productive unique TCRs. CD4 or CD8 identity of scalp clones was inferred by cross-referencing scalp TCRbeta sequences with sorted blood CD4 and CD8 repertoires. The source is immuneACCESS, and TCRdb retained only in-frame sequences with V and J called. Part of the clones is not carried over; for the studies checked, unresolved V genes explain less than half of this, and the remainder is unexplained. V and J calls and clone size are those listed in that table; D and trimming were worked out from the DNA. A total of 200,000 or so clones appear in this sample, over 45% of them only once. Of the sample, 5.5% falls within the top ten clones.

The time point label corresponds to: about 25 weeks on oral tofacitinib. The label giving this sample's treatment or condition can be read as: oral pan-JAK inhibitor, 5-10 mg twice daily. Lesional scalp punch biopsies and peripheral blood were obtained from alopecia areata patients. PBMCs were isolated by density centrifugation and stained for CD3, CD4 and CD8, and CD4+ and CD8+ T cells were sorted on a FACSAria. The material was CD4+ T cells sorted from blood, obtained at week 24, from a patient treated with tofacitinib. This TCR came from a human donor with alopecia areata. The chain joins TRBV7-9 to TRBJ2-1; the D gene is perhaps TRBD2, on 6 matching bases. At the DNA level, the sequence is TGTGCCAGCAGCGCCGGGACTCACAATGAGCAGTTCTTC. Translated, it reads CASSAGTHNEQFF. The CDR3, completed at both ends by the reference TRBV7-9 and TRBJ2-1 genes, gives the full variable domain DTGVSQNPRHKITKRGQNVTFRCDPISEHNRLYWYRQTLGQGPEFLTYFQNEAQLEKSRLLSDRFSAERPKGSFSTLEIQRTEQGDSAMYLCASSAGTHNEQFFGPGTRLTVL.